Below, 27 T cell receptor beta chains from the same sample are listed, as sequenced in a study of blood T cell repertoires in COVID-19 (dated by TCRdb to 2020 to 2022). Library generation was performed with the immunoSEQ multiplex PCR assay. Not all clones reach the TCRdb copy of this immuneACCESS table, which keeps in-frame sequences only. Checked studies attribute under half of the gap to unresolved V genes and leave the rest unexplained. The sample has 150,000 to 200,000 clones on record, about 80% of them singletons. The ten top clones hold about 11% of the sample. The source material was peripheral blood. These receptor sequences come from a man between 70 and 80 years old with active or convalescent COVID-19.

This clone came up a few times. The chain couples TRBV7-8 to TRBJ2-5, with D perhaps TRBD2 (5 bases). Per germline, CDR1 SGHVS and CDR2 FQNEAQ. CDR3 length: 16 amino acids. Trimming pared 1 base from V and 2 bases from J, leaving 14 bases between. The CDR3 DNA sequence: TGTGCCAGCAGCTTAGTGGCGAGGAGGTGGCAAGAGACCCAGTACTTC. This encodes CASSLVARRWQETQYF.

This clone showed up just once. The rearrangement uses TRBV18 and TRBJ2-4; 7 nucleotides line up with TRBD1. After removal of 2 bases from V and 7 bases from J, the junction contained 8 bases not matched to a gene. CDR3 length equals 15 residues. The V gene's germline CDR1 is KGHSH and CDR2 LQKENI. CDR3 bases: TGTGCCAGCTCACCAGCGACAGGGATCGTGAACATTCAGTACTTC. As protein: CASSPATGIVNIQYF.

Note on this clone: Other DNA sequences within the sample encode an identical CDR3. The V gene is TRBV11-2, the J gene TRBJ2-7; 10 positions agree with TRBD1. V shed 5 bases, J shed 2 bases, and the junction held 3 bases outside the gene matches. This CDR3 comprises 14 residues. Germline CDR1 SGHAT, CDR2 FQNNGV. The CDR3 here is CASSPGQGTYEQYF. The CDR3 coding sequence is TGTGCCAGCAGCCCGGGACAGGGGACCTACGAGCAGTACTTC.

This clone has a handful of counts. The gene calls are TRBV6-5 and TRBJ1-1; D remains unclear. V shed 5 bases and J shed 10 bases, with 20 bases lying between them. CDR1 is MNHEY and CDR2 is SVGAGI in the germline V gene. The CDR3 loop spans 14 amino acids. Here the CDR3 DNA reads TGTGCCAGCAGTCCCTCCTCGAGGGTCCGAGGAGCTTTCTTT. The encoded protein is CASSPSSRVRGAFF.

The sample holds a few counts of this clone. This rearrangement joins TRBV9 to TRBJ2-2, with a weak D call TRBD2 (6 bases). The CDR3 is 17 amino acids. V was shortened by 1 base and J by 0 bases, with 13 bases between the two germline ends. CDR1 and CDR2 from the germline V gene are SGDLS and YYNGEE. Written as DNA, the CDR3 is TGTGCCAGCAGCGTAAGAAGGACTAACGCGAACACCGGGGAGCTGTTTTTT. Translation gives CASSVRRTNANTGELFF.

The rearrangement links TRBV15 to TRBJ1-2; D is unresolved. Germline assignment: CDR1 LNHNV and CDR2 YYDKDF (reference sequence). The CDR3 runs 12 residues. Trimming pared 5 bases from V and 3 bases from J, leaving 7 bases between. The CDR3 nucleotides read TGTGCCACCAGCCCCAATTACTATGGCTACACCTTC. This encodes CATSPNYYGYTF.

This chain links TRBV7-2 with TRBJ1-2, with D possibly matching TRBD1 (6 bases). This CDR3 spans 14 amino acids. Trimming pared 5 bases from V and 1 base from J, leaving 11 bases between. Germline V gene data show CDR1 as SGHTA and CDR2 as FQGNSA. The CDR3 nucleotides are TGTGCCAGCAGCCCGGCAGGGGTTAACTATGGCTACACCTTC. Its translation: CASSPAGVNYGYTF.

The chain uses TRBV7-8 and TRBJ1-1; TRBD1 is a possible D gene (6 bases). The ends were cut back, 5 bases at V and 6 bases at J, with 16 bases in the middle. Germline CDR1 and CDR2: SGHVS and FQNEAQ. The CDR3 loop spans 14 amino acids. Here the CDR3 DNA reads TGTGCCAGCAGCGCCTTACAGGGAAGGTCTGAAGCTTTCTTT. It codes for CASSALQGRSEAFF.

This chain uses TRBV2 with TRBJ2-2; 7 positions match TRBD1. V shed 6 bases, J shed 1 base, and the junction held 8 bases outside the gene matches. In germline, CDR1 is SNHLY, CDR2 FYNNEI. The CDR3 totals 16 residues. CDR3 bases: TGTGCCAGCAGATTGGGACAGTTTTTGAACACCGGGGAGCTGTTTTTT. Translating gives CASRLGQFLNTGELFF.

This clone was recorded only once. The rearrangement uses TRBV5-1 and TRBJ2-7; the match to TRBD2 covers 11 bases. The CDR3 totals 15 residues. In germline, CDR1 is SGHRS, CDR2 YFSETQ. The junction had 6 bases not matched to a gene; V was cut back by 4 bases and J by 3 bases. CDR3 sequence (DNA): TGCGCCAGCAGCACCGGGACTAGCGGAATCTACGAGCAGTACTTC. Translation: CASSTGTSGIYEQYF. Variable domain in full (rest from reference TRBV5-1 and TRBJ2-7): KAGVTQTPRYLIKTRGQQVTLSCSPISGHRSVSWYQQTPGQGLQFLFEYFSETQRNKGNFPGRFSGRQFSNSRSEMNVSTLELGDSALYLCASSTGTSGIYEQYFGPGTRLTVT.

The CDR3 coding sequence is TGCGCCAGCTGCGCCAGGGGGCTTGGCACTGAAGCTTTCTTT. This translates into CASCARGLGTEAFF. V usage is TRBV10-2 and J usage is TRBJ1-1; TRBD1 aligns across 8 bases. V lost 8 bases to trimming and J lost 4 bases; unmatched junction nucleotides: 9. The CDR3 is 14 amino acids. Germline assignment: CDR1 WSHSY and CDR2 SAAADI.

This clone came up a few times. The chain combines TRBV9 with TRBJ1-2; 9 bases are shared with TRBD1. Trimming cost V 4 bases and J 7 bases; bases outside gene matches: 8. The CDR3 is 14 amino acids. Germline V gene sequence: CDR1 SGDLS, CDR2 YYNGEE. The CDR3 loop is CASSSWTGASGYTF. CDR3 DNA: TGTGCCAGCAGCTCCTGGACAGGGGCATCTGGCTACACCTTC. Using reference TRBV9 and TRBJ1-2 for the parts outside the CDR3, the full variable domain is DSGVTQTPKHLITATGQRVTLRCSPRSGDLSVYWYQQSLDQGLQFLIQYYNGEERAKGNILERFSAQQFPDLHSELNLSSLELGDSALYFCASSSWTGASGYTFGSGTRLTVV.

The CDR3 sequence is CASSRTSGSYNEQFF. For the CDR3, the DNA is TGTGCCAGCAGCCGGACTAGCGGGAGCTACAATGAGCAGTTCTTC. The chain couples TRBV7-9 to TRBJ2-1; 13 bases match TRBD2. The CDR3 totals 15 residues. V was pared by 5 bases and J by 3 bases, with 1 base of the junction left unmatched. Looked up from germline, CDR1 is SEHNR and CDR2 is FQNEAQ (reference sequence).

DNA for the CDR3: TGCGCCAGCAGCCAAGTTCCCGGGAGGGCCGTGGAGACCCAGTACTTC. Its translation: CASSQVPGRAVETQYF. The V gene is TRBV4-1, the J gene TRBJ2-5; 8 nucleotides match TRBD2. The V gene end was trimmed by 1 base and the J gene end by 5 bases; junction bases not matched to a gene: 9. CDR1 and CDR2 from the germline V gene are MGHRA and YSYEKL. The CDR3 is 16 amino acids.

The J gene is TRBJ1-2, the V gene TRBV11-2, with D possibly TRBD1 on 5 matching bases. This CDR3 is 17 amino acids long. The V gene's germline CDR1 is SGHAT and CDR2 FQNNGV. V was pared by 5 bases and J by 0 bases, with 19 bases between. Here the CDR3 DNA reads TGTGCCAGCAGCGCCTATGGGGGAGGGACTGCTAACTATGGCTACACCTTC. It yields the protein CASSAYGGGTANYGYTF.

The chain recombines TRBV27 with TRBJ2-7, with 8 bases identical to TRBD2. The CDR3 totals 18 residues. Per the germline V gene, CDR1 is MNHEY and CDR2 is SMNVEV (reference sequence). The ends lost 7 bases at V and 1 base at J; junction bases unmatched: 18. CDR3 in DNA: TGTGCCAGCACCGCCACTTTAGCGGGAATGATGACTTCCTACGAGCAGTACTTC. Translation gives CASTATLAGMMTSYEQYF.

V usage is TRBV13 and J usage is TRBJ1-1; perhaps TRBD1 as D (5 bases). Per the germline V gene, CDR1 is PRHDT and CDR2 is FYEKMQ (reference sequence). CDR3 length equals 15 residues. Between the trimmed V and J ends, which lost 5 bases and 0 bases, there was a span of 13 bases. The CDR3: CASSGPGLMNTEAFF. The CDR3 nucleotides are TGTGCCAGCAGCGGACCGGGACTCATGAACACTGAAGCTTTCTTT. The variable domain in full, with the rest retrieved from reference TRBV13 and TRBJ1-1, is AAGVIQSPRHLIKEKRETATLKCYPIPRHDTVYWYQQGPGQDPQFLISFYEKMQSDKGSIPDRFSAQQFSDYHSELNMSSLELGDSALYFCASSGPGLMNTEAFFGQGTRLTVV.

The chain has TRBV3-1 (or the pseudogene TRBV3-2) and TRBJ1-2; 11 bases line up with TRBD1. CDR1 is LGHDT, CDR2 YNNKEL, per germline (reference sequence). Unmatched junction bases numbered 8, after V lost 4 bases and J lost 7 bases. The CDR3 consists of 15 residues. CDR3 sequence reads: CASSRTGTGGIGYTF. For the CDR3, the DNA is TGTGCCAGCAGCCGGACCGGGACAGGGGGAATTGGCTACACCTTC.

This sequence joins TRBV4-3 and TRBJ1-1, with D maybe TRBD1 (5 bases). The V gene lost 0 bases and the J gene lost 3 bases, with 11 bases spanning the gap. This CDR3 region has 15 residues. Germline assignment: CDR1 LGHNA and CDR2 YSLEER. As DNA, the CDR3 is TGCGCCAGCAGCCAAGATCCGGGGGGAGACACTGAAGCTTTCTTT. This gives the protein CASSQDPGGDTEAFF.

Only one count was recorded for this clone. The J gene is TRBJ1-2, the V gene TRBV19; TRBD1 matches 9 bases. The CDR3 consists of 15 residues. V lost 5 bases to trimming and J lost 7 bases; unmatched junction nucleotides: 11. The germline V gene encodes CDR1 LNHDA and CDR2 SQIVND (reference sequence). Here the CDR3 DNA reads TGTGCCAGTAGTCCCCAGGGACAGGGAGGTGCTGGCTACACCTTC. Translated: CASSPQGQGGAGYTF.

The chain carries TRBV28 and TRBJ1-2; 11 nucleotides match TRBD1. V lost 6 bases to trimming and J lost 7 bases; unmatched junction nucleotides: 10. This CDR3 is 15 amino acids long. CDR1 and CDR2 from the germline V gene are MDHEN and SYDVKM. The CDR3 loop reads CASSRTGGVYSGYTF. DNA for the CDR3: TGTGCCAGCAGCCGGACAGGGGGCGTGTATAGTGGCTACACCTTC.

The gene calls are TRBV18 and TRBJ2-7; TRBD1 agrees at 7 bases. CDR1 and CDR2 from the germline V gene are KGHSH and LQKENI. V dropped 4 bases and J dropped 0; count of bases not matched to a gene: 12. The CDR3 is 17 amino acids. The CDR3 DNA is TGTGCCAGCTCACAGAGTCCGGGACAGACAAGCTCCTACGAGCAGTACTTC. This translates into CASSQSPGQTSSYEQYF.

This chain joins TRBV7-8 and TRBJ2-7; TRBD1 is a possible D gene (7 bases). This CDR3 comprises 15 residues. V lost 7 bases to trimming and J lost 5 bases, with 21 bases between them. The germline V gene has CDR1 SGHVS and CDR2 FQNEAQ. CDR3 DNA sequence: TGTGCCAGCACCCTATTTTGGGGCAGGGGGGACGAGCAGTACTTC. Translated: CASTLFWGRGDEQYF. The entire variable domain, with the rest obtained from reference TRBV7-8 and TRBJ2-7, is as follows: GAGVSQSPRYKVAKRGQDVALRCDPISGHVSLFWYQQALGQGPEFLTYFQNEAQLDKSGLPSDRFFAERPEGSVSTLKIQRTQQEDSAVYLCASTLFWGRGDEQYFGPGTRLTVT.

This clone showed up just a few times. The CDR3 protein is CAISERSGGQQKIGEAFF. The CDR3 bases are TGTGCCATCAGTGAAAGGTCTGGGGGACAGCAGAAAATTGGTGAAGCTTTCTTT. V usage is TRBV10-3 and J usage is TRBJ1-1; 7 bases align to TRBD1. Trimming at V came to 3 bases and at J to 7 bases, leaving 20 bases not matched to a gene. Germline V gene sequence: CDR1 ENHRY, CDR2 SYGVKD. The CDR3 contains 18 residues.

Points on this clone: The sample contains more than one DNA sequence encoding this CDR3. The rearrangement joins TRBV12-3 or TRBV12-4 to TRBJ2-7; 7 nucleotides line up with TRBD1. This CDR3 is 13 amino acids long. Germline trimming cut 6 bases from V and 6 bases from J; bases unmatched to any gene: 8. The CDR3 here is CASSPQGIGEQYF. The CDR3 nucleotides are TGTGCCAGCAGCCCACAGGGGATTGGCGAGCAGTACTTC.

In its sample, this clone was seen once. CDR3 DNA: TGTGCCAGCAGCGTGGAGCGGGGGTTAGGAGAGACCCAGTACTTC. Its translation is CASSVERGLGETQYF. The genes are TRBV9 and TRBJ2-5; 8 positions match TRBD2. CDR1 SGDLS and CDR2 YYNGEE come from the germline V gene. V lost 2 bases to trimming and J lost 4 bases; unmatched junction nucleotides: 7. CDR3 length equals 15 residues.

The V gene is TRBV18, the J gene TRBJ1-1; 8 bases are shared with TRBD1. The CDR3 extends over 13 amino acids. Germline assignment: CDR1 KGHSH and CDR2 LQKENI. Trimming took 3 bases from V and 8 from J; bases not matched to a gene: 5. CDR3 amino acids: CASSPSRGREAFF. The CDR3 DNA sequence: TGTGCCAGCTCACCCTCCAGGGGGCGCGAAGCTTTCTTT.